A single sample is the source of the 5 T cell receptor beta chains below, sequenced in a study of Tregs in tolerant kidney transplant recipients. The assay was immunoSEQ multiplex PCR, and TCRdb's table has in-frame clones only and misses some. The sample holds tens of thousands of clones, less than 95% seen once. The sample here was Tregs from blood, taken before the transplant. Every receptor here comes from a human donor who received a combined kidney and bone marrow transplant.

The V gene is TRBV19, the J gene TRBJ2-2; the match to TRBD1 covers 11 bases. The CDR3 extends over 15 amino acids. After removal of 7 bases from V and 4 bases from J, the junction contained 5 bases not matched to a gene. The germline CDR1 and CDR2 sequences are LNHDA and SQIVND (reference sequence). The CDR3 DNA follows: TGTGCCAGTAACCCCGGGACAGGGGGCACCGGGGAGCTGTTTTTT. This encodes CASNPGTGGTGELFF.

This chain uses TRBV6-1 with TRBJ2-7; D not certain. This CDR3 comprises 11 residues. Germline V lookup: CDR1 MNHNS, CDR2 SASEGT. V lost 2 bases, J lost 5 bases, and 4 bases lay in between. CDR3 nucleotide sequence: TGTGCCAGCAGTGAACCCCACGAGCAGTACTTC. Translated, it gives CASSEPHEQYF.

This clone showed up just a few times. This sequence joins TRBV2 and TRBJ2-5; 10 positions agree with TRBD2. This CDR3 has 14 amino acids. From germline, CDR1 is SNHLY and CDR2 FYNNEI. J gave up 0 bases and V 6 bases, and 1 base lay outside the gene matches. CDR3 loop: CASRAGGYQETQYF. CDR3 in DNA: TGTGCCAGCAGAGCGGGAGGGTACCAAGAGACCCAGTACTTC.

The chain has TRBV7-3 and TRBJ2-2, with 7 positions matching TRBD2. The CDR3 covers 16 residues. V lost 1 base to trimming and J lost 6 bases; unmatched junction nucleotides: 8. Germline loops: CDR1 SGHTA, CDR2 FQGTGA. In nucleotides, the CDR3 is TGTGCCAGCAGCTTAATGGGAGGGGAACTGGCCGGGGAGCTGTTTTTT. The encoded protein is CASSLMGGELAGELFF.

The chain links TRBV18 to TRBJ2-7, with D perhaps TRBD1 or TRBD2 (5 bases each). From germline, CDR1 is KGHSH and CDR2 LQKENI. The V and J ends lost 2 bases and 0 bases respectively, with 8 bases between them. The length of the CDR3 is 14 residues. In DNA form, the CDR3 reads TGTGCCAGCTCACCAGGGACGGTCTCCTACGAGCAGTACTTC. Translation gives CASSPGTVSYEQYF.